The rows below give T cell receptor beta chains drawn from one sample of a study of OX40 agonist ivuxolimab in advanced cancers. TCRdb keeps only in-frame clones here, not all; method: immunoSEQ multiplex PCR. The sample yields 73,000 or so clones, approximately 91% seen once. Sample: CD4+ or CD8+ T cells sorted from blood, taken in a trial of the OX40 agonist ivuxolimab. The receptor source for this set is an adult with an advanced solid tumor such as melanoma, head and neck, liver or kidney cancer. CDR3s include the opening cysteine and the closing phenylalanine or tryptophan. D genes are given only for firm matches. A clone size is listed for some rows: how often the clone was seen (once, few, many), or a class if it is expanded.

clone size: few
D gene: NA
J gene: TRBJ2-2
V gene: TRBV7-3
CDR3 protein: CASSFGRELFF
CDR3 DNA: TGTGCCAGCAGCTTTGGCAGGGAGCTGTTTTTT

clone size: NA
D gene: TRBD2
J gene: TRBJ2-3
V gene: TRBV2
CDR3 protein: CASRTGTSGTDTQYF
CDR3 DNA: TGTGCCAGCAGGACCGGGACTAGCGGGACAGATACGCAGTATTTT

clone size: NA
D gene: TRBD1
J gene: TRBJ2-7
V gene: TRBV5-4
CDR3 protein: CASSPISGTGTSYEQYF
CDR3 DNA: TGTGCCAGCAGCCCGATATCCGGGACAGGGACCTCCTACGAGCAGTACTTC

clone size: NA
D gene: NA
J gene: TRBJ2-6
V gene: TRBV11-1
CDR3 protein: CASSPWPGANVLTF
CDR3 DNA: TGTGCCAGCAGCCCCTGGCCTGGGGCCAACGTCCTGACTTTC

clone size: NA
D gene: NA
J gene: TRBJ1-1
V gene: TRBV9
CDR3 protein: CASSVAPENTEAFF
CDR3 DNA: TGTGCCAGCAGCGTAGCCCCCGAGAACACTGAAGCTTTCTTT

clone size: few
D gene: NA
J gene: TRBJ1-2
V gene: TRBV6-1
CDR3 protein: CASSDYGSLVGYTF
CDR3 DNA: TGTGCCAGCAGTGACTACGGATCCCTCGTAGGCTACACCTTC

clone size: NA
D gene: NA
J gene: TRBJ2-3
V gene: TRBV30
CDR3 protein: CAWGSPTDTQYF
CDR3 DNA: TGTGCCTGGGGCTCACCTACAGATACGCAGTATTTT

clone size: NA
D gene: TRBD1
J gene: TRBJ1-1
V gene: TRBV2
CDR3 protein: CASTGTGNAEAFF
CDR3 DNA: TGTGCCAGCACTGGGACAGGGAACGCTGAAGCTTTCTTT

clone size: NA
D gene: NA
J gene: TRBJ1-5
V gene: TRBV21-1
CDR3 protein: CASSPGQGAGQPQHF
CDR3 DNA: TGTGCCAGCAGCCCCGGACAGGGGGCTGGTCAGCCCCAGCATTTT

clone size: NA
D gene: TRBD2
J gene: TRBJ2-7
V gene: TRBV11-2
CDR3 protein: CASSLAGGYYEQYF
CDR3 DNA: TGTGCCAGCAGCTTAGCGGGGGGGTACTACGAGCAGTACTTC

clone size: NA
D gene: NA
J gene: TRBJ2-5
V gene: TRBV19
CDR3 protein: CASSIGTPGRETQYF
CDR3 DNA: TGTGCCAGTAGTATCGGGACCCCGGGACGGGAGACCCAGTACTTC

clone size: NA
D gene: NA
J gene: TRBJ1-4
V gene: TRBV2
CDR3 protein: CASSERPPGATNEKLFF
CDR3 DNA: TGTGCCAGCAGTGAGCGCCCCCCGGGGGCAACTAATGAAAAACTGTTTTTT

clone size: once
D gene: NA
J gene: TRBJ1-3
V gene: TRBV19
CDR3 protein: CASRTAGNTIYF
CDR3 DNA: TGTGCCAGTCGGACAGCCGGAAACACCATATATTTT

clone size: NA
D gene: NA
J gene: TRBJ2-5
V gene: TRBV5-1
CDR3 protein: CASSGGGAGETQYF
CDR3 DNA: TGCGCCAGCAGCGGAGGGGGGGCCGGGGAGACCCAGTACTTC

clone size: once
D gene: TRBD1
J gene: TRBJ2-1
V gene: TRBV10-3
CDR3 protein: CATDRGGNEQFF
CDR3 DNA: TGTGCCACGGACAGGGGTGGCAATGAGCAGTTCTTC

clone size: NA
D gene: NA
J gene: TRBJ1-2
V gene: TRBV28
CDR3 protein: CAGGQGLNYGYTF
CDR3 DNA: TGTGCCGGGGGGCAGGGGCTCAACTATGGCTACACCTTC

clone size: NA
D gene: NA
J gene: TRBJ2-2
V gene: TRBV10-3
CDR3 protein: CATLERGTNTGELFF
CDR3 DNA: TGTGCCACCTTAGAAAGGGGCACGAACACCGGGGAGCTGTTTTTT

clone size: NA
D gene: TRBD1
J gene: TRBJ2-5
V gene: TRBV11-2
CDR3 protein: CASSYPWGTGPASETQYF
CDR3 DNA: TGTGCCAGCAGCTACCCGTGGGGGACAGGGCCCGCGAGTGAGACCCAGTACTTC

clone size: NA
D gene: NA
J gene: TRBJ1-1
V gene: TRBV6-5
CDR3 protein: CASRVGSSPEAFF
CDR3 DNA: TGTGCCAGCAGGGTCGGCAGCTCTCCTGAAGCTTTCTTT

clone size: few
D gene: NA
J gene: TRBJ2-1
V gene: TRBV30
CDR3 protein: CAWSVDGVRNEQFF
CDR3 DNA: TGTGCCTGGAGTGTAGACGGGGTGAGGAATGAGCAGTTCTTC